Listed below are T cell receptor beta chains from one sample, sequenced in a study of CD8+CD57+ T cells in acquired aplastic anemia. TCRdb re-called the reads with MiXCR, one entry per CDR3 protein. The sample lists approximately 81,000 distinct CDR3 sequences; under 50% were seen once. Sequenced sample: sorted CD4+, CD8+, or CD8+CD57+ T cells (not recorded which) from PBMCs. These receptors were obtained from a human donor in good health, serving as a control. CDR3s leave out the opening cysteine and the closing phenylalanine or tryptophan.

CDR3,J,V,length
ASSSPLGTSDYNEQF,TRBJ2-1,TRBV12-3/TRBV12-4,15
AISDLGGGGTYEQY,TRBJ2-7,TRBV10-3,14
ASSSSRANTGELF,TRBJ2-2,TRBV19,13
ASSADVRGIGNTIY,TRBJ1-3,TRBV25-1,14
ASSLEARWEQY,TRBJ2-7,TRBV7-2,11
ASSEGTAEAF,TRBJ1-1,TRBV12-3/TRBV12-4,10
ATSDPEGVPRPTQY,TRBJ2-3,TRBV24-1,14
SARDLSDNYGYT,TRBJ1-2,TRBV20-1,12
SARQLPAQPQH,TRBJ1-5,TRBV20-1,11
ASSYEGGASTEAF,TRBJ1-1,TRBV6-5,13
ASKVSSYNEQF,TRBJ2-1,TRBV19,11
AWSRDYSYEQY,TRBJ2-7,TRBV30,11
ASGTKGLDYGYT,TRBJ1-2,TRBV6-1,12
ASSALAGGFGETQY,TRBJ2-5,TRBV25-1,14
ASTGQDTSPLH,TRBJ1-6,TRBV2,11
ASTPSTGMIEAF,TRBJ1-1,TRBV19,12
ASSYGGEKLF,TRBJ1-4,TRBV7-9,10
AGSATTSNQPQH,TRBJ1-5,TRBV9,12
ASSSSGQETQY,TRBJ2-5,TRBV27,11
ASSQGQGQAF,TRBJ1-1,TRBV9,10
ASSMTVIVGNTIY,TRBJ1-3,TRBV12-3/TRBV12-4,13
ASGGFMNTEAF,TRBJ1-1,TRBV2,11
ASSYERTGELF,TRBJ2-2,TRBV13,11
ASSEYRDPTDTQY,TRBJ2-3,TRBV2,13
ASGLSRYEQY,TRBJ2-7,TRBV12-3/TRBV12-4,10
ATRRLAGGLSDNEQF,TRBJ2-1,TRBV15,15
ASSQGDINYGYT,TRBJ1-2,TRBV5-1,12
ASMGRACSNQPQH,TRBJ1-5,TRBV6-7,13